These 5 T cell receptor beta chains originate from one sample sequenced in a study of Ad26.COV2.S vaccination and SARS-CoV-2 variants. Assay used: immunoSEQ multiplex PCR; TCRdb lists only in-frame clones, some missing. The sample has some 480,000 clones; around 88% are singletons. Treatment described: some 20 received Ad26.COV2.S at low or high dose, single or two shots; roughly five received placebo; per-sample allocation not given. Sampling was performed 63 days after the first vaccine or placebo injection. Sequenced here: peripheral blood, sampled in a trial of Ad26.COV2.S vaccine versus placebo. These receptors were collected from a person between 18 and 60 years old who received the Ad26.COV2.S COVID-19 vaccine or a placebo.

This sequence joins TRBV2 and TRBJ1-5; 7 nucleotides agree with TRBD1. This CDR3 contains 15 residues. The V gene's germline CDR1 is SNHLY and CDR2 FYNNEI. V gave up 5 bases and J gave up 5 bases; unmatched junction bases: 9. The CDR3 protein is CASSRRGQLYQPQHF. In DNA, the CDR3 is TGTGCCAGCAGTCGGAGGGGACAGCTCTATCAGCCCCAGCATTTT.

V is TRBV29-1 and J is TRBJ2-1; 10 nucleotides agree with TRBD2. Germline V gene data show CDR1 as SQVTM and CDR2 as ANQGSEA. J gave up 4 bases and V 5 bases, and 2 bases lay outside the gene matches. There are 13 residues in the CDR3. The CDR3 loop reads CSVSGRAYNEQFF. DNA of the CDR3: TGCAGCGTTAGCGGGAGGGCTTACAATGAGCAGTTCTTC.

This chain's CDR3 is CASSSIHNTEAFF. In DNA form, the CDR3 reads TGTGCCAGCAGCTCGATACACAACACTGAAGCTTTCTTT. The V and J genes are TRBV5-6 and TRBJ1-1, with no clear D. This CDR3 region has 13 residues. V lost 3 bases, J lost 2 bases, and 8 bases lay in between. CDR1 and CDR2 from the germline V gene are SGHDT and YYEEEE.

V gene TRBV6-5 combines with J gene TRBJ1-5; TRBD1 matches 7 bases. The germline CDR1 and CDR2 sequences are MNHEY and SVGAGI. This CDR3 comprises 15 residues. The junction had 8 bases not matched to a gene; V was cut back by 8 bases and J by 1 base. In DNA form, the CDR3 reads TGTGCCAGCCGACAGGGTTTTTCCAGCAATCAGCCCCAGCATTTT. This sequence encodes CASRQGFSSNQPQHF.

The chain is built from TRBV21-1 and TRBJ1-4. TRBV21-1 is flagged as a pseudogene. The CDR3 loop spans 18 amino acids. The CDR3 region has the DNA TGTGCCAGCAGCAAAGCAAAGAGCCGAGGTCATCGTAATGAAAAACTGTTTTTT. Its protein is CASSKAKSRGHRNEKLFF.